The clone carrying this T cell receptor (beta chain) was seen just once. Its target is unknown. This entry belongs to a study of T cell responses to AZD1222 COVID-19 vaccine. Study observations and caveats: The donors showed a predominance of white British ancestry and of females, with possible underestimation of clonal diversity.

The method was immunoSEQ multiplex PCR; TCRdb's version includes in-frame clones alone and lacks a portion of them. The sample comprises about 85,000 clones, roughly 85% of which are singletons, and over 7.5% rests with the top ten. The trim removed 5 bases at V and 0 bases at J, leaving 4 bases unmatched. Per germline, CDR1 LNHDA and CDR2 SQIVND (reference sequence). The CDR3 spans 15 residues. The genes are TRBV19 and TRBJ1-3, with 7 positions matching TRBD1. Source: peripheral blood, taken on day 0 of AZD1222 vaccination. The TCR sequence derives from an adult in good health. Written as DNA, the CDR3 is TGTGCCAGTAGTGGGACAGTGAGCTCTGGAAACACCATATATTTT. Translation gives CASSGTVSSGNTIYF.